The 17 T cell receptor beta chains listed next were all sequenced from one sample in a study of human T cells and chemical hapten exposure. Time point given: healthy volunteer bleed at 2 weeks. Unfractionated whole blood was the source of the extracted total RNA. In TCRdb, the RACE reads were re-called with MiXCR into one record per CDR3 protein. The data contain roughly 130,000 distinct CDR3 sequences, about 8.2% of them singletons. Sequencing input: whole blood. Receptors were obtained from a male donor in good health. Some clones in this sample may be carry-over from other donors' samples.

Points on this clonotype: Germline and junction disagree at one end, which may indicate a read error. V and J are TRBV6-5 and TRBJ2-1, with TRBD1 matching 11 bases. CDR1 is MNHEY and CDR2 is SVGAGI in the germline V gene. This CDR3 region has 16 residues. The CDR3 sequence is CASSRYLDRGHNKQFF. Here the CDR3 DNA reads TGTGCCAGCAGCCGCTACCTGGACAGGGGGCACAATAAGCAGTTCTTC.

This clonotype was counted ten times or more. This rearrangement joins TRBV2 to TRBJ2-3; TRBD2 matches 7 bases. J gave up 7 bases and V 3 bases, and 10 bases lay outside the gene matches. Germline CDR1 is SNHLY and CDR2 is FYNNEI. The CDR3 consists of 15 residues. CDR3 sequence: CASSDAASGAHTQYF. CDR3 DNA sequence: TGTGCCAGCAGTGACGCGGCTAGCGGCGCCCATACGCAGTATTTT.

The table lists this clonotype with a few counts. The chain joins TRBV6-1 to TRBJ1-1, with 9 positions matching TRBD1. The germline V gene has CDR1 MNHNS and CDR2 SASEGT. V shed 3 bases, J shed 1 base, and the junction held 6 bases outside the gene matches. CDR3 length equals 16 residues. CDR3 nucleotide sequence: TGTGCCAGCAGTGACGCCTGGGACAGGGAGAACACTGAAGCTTTCTTT. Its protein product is CASSDAWDRENTEAFF.

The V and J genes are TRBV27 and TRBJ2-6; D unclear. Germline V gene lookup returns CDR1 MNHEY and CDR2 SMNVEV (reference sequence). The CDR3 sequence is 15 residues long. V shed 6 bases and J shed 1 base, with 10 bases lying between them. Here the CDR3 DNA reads TGTGCCAGCAGCCCGCTGCTGTCTGGGGCCAACGTCCTGACTTTC. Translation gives CASSPLLSGANVLTF.

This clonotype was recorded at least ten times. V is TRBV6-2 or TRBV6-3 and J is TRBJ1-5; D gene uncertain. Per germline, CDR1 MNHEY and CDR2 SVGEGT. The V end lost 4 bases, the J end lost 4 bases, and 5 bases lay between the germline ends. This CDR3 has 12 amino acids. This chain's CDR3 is CASSSQNQPQHF. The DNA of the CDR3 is TGTGCCAGCAGTTCCCAAAATCAGCCCCAGCATTTT.

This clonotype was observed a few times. The CDR3 sequence is CASSPLPQPQHF. The CDR3 nucleotides read TGTGCCAGCAGCCCACTCCCTCAGCCCCAGCATTTT. This chain joins TRBV6-2 or TRBV6-3 and TRBJ1-5; D remains ambiguous. Germline V CDR1 and CDR2: MNHEY, SVGEGT. The CDR3 consists of 12 residues. V lost 6 bases and J 6 bases, leaving 9 bases between the germline ends.

CDR3 sequence: CASSQDRDRSNQPQHF. The CDR3 bases are TGTGCCAGCAGCCAGGACCGGGACCGTAGCAATCAGCCCCAGCATTTT. The genes are TRBV7-9 and TRBJ1-5; D is perhaps TRBD1 (5 bases). The CDR3 is made up of 16 amino acids. Germline V lookup: CDR1 SEHNR, CDR2 FQNEAQ (reference sequence). The germline V and J ends were trimmed by 5 bases and 0 bases, with 14 bases remaining between them.

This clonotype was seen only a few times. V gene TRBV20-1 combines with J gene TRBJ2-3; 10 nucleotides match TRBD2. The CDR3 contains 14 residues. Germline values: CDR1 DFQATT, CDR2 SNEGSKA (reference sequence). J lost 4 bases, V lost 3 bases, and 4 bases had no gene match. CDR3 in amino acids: CSASALAGADTQYF. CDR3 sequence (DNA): TGCAGTGCTAGTGCGCTAGCGGGAGCAGATACGCAGTATTTT.

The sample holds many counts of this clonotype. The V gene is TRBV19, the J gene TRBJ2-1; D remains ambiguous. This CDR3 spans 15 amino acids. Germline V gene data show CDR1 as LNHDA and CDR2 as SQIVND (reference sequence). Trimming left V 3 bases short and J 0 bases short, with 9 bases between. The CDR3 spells CASSMTAGSYNEQFF. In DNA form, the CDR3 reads TGTGCCAGTAGTATGACCGCCGGCTCCTACAATGAGCAGTTCTTC. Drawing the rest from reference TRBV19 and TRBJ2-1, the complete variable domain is DGGITQSPKYLFRKEGQNVTLSCEQNLNHDAMYWYRQDPGQGLRLIYYSQIVNDFQKGDIAEGYSVSREKKESFPLTVTSAQKNPTAFYLCASSMTAGSYNEQFFGPGTRLTVL.

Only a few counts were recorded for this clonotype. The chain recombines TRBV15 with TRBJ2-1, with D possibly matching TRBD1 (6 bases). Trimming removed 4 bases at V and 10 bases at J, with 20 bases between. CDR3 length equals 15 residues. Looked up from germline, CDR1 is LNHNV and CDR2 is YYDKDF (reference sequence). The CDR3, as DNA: TGTGCCACCAGCACCCTCCGGGACAAGGGTCAAGAGCAGTTCTTC. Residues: CATSTLRDKGQEQFF.

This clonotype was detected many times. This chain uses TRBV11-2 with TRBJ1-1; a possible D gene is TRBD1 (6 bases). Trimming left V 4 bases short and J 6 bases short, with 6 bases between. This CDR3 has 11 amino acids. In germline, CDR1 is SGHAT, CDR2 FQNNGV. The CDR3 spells CASSWTAEAFF. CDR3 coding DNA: TGTGCCAGCAGCTGGACAGCTGAAGCTTTCTTT.

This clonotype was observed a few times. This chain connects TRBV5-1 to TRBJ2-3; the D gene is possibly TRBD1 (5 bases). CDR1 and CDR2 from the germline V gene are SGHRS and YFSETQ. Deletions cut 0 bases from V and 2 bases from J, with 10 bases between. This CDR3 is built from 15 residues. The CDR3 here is CASSLGVGATDTQYF. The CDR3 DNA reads TGCGCCAGCAGCTTGGGTGTAGGGGCCACAGATACGCAGTATTTT.

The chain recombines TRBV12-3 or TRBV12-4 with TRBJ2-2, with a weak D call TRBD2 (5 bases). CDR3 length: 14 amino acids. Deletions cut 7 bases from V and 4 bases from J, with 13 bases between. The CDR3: CASMTQRSTGELFF. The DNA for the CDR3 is TGTGCCAGCATGACCCAGCGGAGCACCGGGGAGCTGTTTTTT.

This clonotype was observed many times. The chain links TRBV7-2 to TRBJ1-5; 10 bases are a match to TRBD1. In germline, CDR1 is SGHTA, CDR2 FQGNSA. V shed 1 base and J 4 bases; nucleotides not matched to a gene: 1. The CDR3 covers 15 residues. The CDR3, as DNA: TGTGCCAGCAGCTTAGGGGACAGGGGTAATCAGCCCCAGCATTTT. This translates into CASSLGDRGNQPQHF.

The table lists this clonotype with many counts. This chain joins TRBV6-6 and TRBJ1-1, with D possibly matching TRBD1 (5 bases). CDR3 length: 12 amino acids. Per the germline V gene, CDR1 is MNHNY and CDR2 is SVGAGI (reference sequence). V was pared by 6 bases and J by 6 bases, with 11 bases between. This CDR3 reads CASRGRESEAFF. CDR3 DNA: TGTGCCAGCAGGGGACGGGAATCTGAAGCTTTCTTT.

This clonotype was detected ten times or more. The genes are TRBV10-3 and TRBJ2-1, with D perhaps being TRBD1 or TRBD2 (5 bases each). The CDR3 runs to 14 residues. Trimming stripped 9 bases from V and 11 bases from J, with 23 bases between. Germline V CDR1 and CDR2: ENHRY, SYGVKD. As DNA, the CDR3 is TGTGCCATAGAAAGGGACCTCAGAGGTAGCAAGCAGTTCTTC. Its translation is CAIERDLRGSKQFF.

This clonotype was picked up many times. The CDR3 loop is CASSLEGAGGRKNIQYF. CDR3 nucleotides: TGTGCCAGCAGTTTGGAGGGGGCGGGAGGACGGAAAAACATTCAGTACTTC. The V call is TRBV12-3 or TRBV12-4, the J call TRBJ2-4; a possible D gene is TRBD2 (8 bases). This CDR3 spans 17 amino acids. V shed 3 bases and J shed 4 bases, with 19 bases lying between them.